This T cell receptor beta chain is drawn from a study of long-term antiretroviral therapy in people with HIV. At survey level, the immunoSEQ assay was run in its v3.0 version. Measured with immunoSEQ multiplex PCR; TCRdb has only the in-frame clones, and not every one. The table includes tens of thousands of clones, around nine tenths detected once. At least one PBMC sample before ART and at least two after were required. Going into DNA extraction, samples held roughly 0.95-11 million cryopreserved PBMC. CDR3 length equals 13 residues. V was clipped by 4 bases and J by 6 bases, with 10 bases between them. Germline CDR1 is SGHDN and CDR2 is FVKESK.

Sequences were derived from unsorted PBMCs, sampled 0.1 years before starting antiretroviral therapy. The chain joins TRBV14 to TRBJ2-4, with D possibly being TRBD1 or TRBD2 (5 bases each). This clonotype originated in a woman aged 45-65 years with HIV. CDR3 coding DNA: TGTGCCAGCAGCCTCTTTGGGGGAAACATTCAGTACTTC. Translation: CASSLFGGNIQYF.